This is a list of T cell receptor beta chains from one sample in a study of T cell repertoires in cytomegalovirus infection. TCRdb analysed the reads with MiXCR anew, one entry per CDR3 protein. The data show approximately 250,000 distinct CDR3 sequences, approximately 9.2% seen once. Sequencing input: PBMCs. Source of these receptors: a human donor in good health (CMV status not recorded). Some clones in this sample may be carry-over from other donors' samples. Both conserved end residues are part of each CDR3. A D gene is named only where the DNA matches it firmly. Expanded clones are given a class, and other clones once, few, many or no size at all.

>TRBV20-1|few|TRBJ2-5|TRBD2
CSASGTSGNVGETQYF
TGCAGTGCTAGTGGTACTAGCGGGAATGTGGGGGAGACCCAGTACTTC
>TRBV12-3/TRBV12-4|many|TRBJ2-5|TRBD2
CASSLLSAGGETQYF
TGTGCCAGCAGTTTACTCTCAGCGGGAGGCGAGACCCAGTACTTC
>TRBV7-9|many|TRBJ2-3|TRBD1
CASRQGASTDTQYF
TGTGCCAGCAGACAGGGGGCGAGCACAGATACGCAGTATTTT
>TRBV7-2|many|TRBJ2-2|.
CASSLPAGNTGELFF
TGTGCCAGCAGCTTGCCGGCAGGGAACACCGGGGAGCTGTTTTTT
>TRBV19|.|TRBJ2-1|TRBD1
CPSSLDRVGFYEQFF
TGTCCCAGTAGTCTGGACAGGGTAGGTTTCTATGAGCAGTTCTTC
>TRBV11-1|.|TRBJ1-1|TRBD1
CASSPWTGWDAEAFF
TGTGCCAGCAGCCCGTGGACAGGATGGGACGCTGAAGCTTTCTTT
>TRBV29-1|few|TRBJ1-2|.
CSAGDYGYTF
TGCAGCGCCGGAGACTATGGCTACACCTTC
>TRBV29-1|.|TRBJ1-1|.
CSVEGPIGTEAFF
TGCAGCGTTGAAGGGCCAATTGGGACTGAAGCTTTCTTT
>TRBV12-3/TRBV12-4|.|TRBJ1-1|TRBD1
CASSSTQGGLGGTEAFF
TGTGCCAGCAGTTCTACACAGGGGGGGCTTGGTGGCACTGAAGCTTTCTTT
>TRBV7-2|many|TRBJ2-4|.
CASSSLGGAGWWYF
TGTGCCAGCAGCTCGCTGGGAGGAGCAGGCTGGTGGTACTTC
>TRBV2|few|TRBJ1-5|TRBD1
CASRFRDRGVQPQHF
TGTGCCAGCAGATTTCGGGACAGGGGCGTTCAGCCCCAGCATTTT
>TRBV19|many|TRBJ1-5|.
CASRVGLTSNQPQHF
TGTGCCAGTAGGGTGGGACTAACGAGCAATCAGCCCCAGCATTTT
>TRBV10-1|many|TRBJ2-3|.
CASSGGGLTDTQYF
TGCGCCAGCAGTGGAGGAGGACTCACAGATACGCAGTATTTT
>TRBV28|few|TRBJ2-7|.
CASMQGGYYEQYF
TGTGCCAGCATGCAGGGCGGATACTACGAGCAGTACTTC
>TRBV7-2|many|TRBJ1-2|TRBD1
CASSFVTGQGYGYTF
TGTGCCAGCAGCTTCGTAACTGGACAGGGTTATGGCTACACCTTC
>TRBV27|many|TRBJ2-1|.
CASSLSRGLNEQFF
TGTGCCAGCAGTTTATCACGGGGGTTGAATGAGCAGTTCTTC
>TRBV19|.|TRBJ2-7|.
CASSLGGTDVYEQYF
TGTGCCAGTAGTCTAGGGGGGACAGACGTGTACGAGCAGTACTTC
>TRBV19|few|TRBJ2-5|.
CASSITRGETQYF
TGTGCCAGTAGTATCACGAGGGGGGAGACCCAGTACTTC
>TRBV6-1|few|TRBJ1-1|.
CASSLFQLNTEAFF
TGTGCCAGCAGTCTCTTCCAACTGAACACTGAAGCTTTCTTT
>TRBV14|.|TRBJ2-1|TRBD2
CASSPLAPGLARNEQFF
TGTGCCAGCAGCCCTTTAGCTCCGGGACTAGCTCGAAATGAGCAGTTCTTC
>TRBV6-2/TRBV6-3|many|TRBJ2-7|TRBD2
CASVLAATYEQYF
TGTGCCAGTGTACTAGCGGCTACCTACGAGCAGTACTTC
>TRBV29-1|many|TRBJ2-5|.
CSVRTALGETQYF
TGCAGCGTTCGGACAGCATTGGGGGAGACCCAGTACTTC
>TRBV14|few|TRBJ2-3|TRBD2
CASSQDRASGSTDTQYF
TGTGCCAGCAGCCAAGATCGGGCTAGCGGCAGCACAGATACGCAGTATTTT
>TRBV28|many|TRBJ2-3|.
CASSFPGEGTDTQYF
TGTGCCAGCAGTTTCCCCGGGGAGGGCACAGATACGCAGTATTTT
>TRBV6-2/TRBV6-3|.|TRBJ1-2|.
CASSSRRGEGYTF
TGTGCCAGCAGTTCCCGGCGGGGCGAAGGCTACACCTTC
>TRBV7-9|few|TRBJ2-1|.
CASSSWGGTGYSYNEQFF
TGTGCCAGCAGCTCATGGGGAGGCACAGGGTACTCCTACAATGAGCAGTTCTTC
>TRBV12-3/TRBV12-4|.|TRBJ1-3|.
CASSFQPFSGNTIYF
TGTGCCAGCAGTTTTCAACCATTCTCTGGAAACACCATATATTTT
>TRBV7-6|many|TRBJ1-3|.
CASSLAGERNTIYF
TGTGCCAGCAGCTTAGCAGGGGAGAGAAACACCATATATTTT
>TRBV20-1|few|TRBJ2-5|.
CSARSLAPQETQYF
TGCAGTGCTAGATCTCTAGCGCCACAAGAGACCCAGTACTTC
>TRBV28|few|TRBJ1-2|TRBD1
CASRTDRGVHGYTF
TGTGCCAGCAGAACGGACAGGGGAGTTCATGGCTACACCTTC
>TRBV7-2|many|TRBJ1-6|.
CASSPRLGSYSPLHF
TGTGCCAGCAGCCCAAGGTTGGGCTCCTATTCACCCCTCCACTTT
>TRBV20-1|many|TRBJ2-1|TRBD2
CSVPKLAGLYNEQFF
TGCAGTGTACCTAAACTAGCGGGGCTTTACAATGAGCAGTTCTTC
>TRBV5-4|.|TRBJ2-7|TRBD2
CASSTGLAGGPAEQYF
TGTGCCAGCAGCACCGGACTAGCGGGAGGCCCCGCAGAGCAGTACTTC
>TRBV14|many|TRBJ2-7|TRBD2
CASSQNRLAGGPTYEQYF
TGTGCCAGCAGCCAAAACAGACTAGCGGGAGGCCCTACCTACGAGCAGTACTTC
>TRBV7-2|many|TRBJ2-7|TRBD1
CASSLAQGAAYEQYF
TGTGCCAGCAGCTTAGCTCAGGGGGCGGCCTACGAGCAGTACTTC
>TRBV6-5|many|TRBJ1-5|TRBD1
CASSRTGNQPQHF
TGTGCCAGCAGTCGGACAGGGAATCAGCCCCAGCATTTT
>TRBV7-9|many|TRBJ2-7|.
CASSFPGVYEQYF
TGTGCCAGCAGCTTCCCAGGGGTGTACGAGCAGTACTTC
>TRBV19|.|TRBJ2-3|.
CASSLNRGDTQYF
TGTGCCAGTAGTCTGAATAGGGGCGATACGCAGTATTTT
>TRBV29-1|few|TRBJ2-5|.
CSSRGDAETQYF
TGCAGCTCTCGAGGGGATGCGGAGACCCAGTACTTC
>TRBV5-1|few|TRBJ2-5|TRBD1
CASSPGTGWETQYF
TGCGCCAGCAGCCCCGGGACAGGGTGGGAGACCCAGTACTTC
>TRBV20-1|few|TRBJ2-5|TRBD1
CSGGTGVRETQYF
TGCAGTGGCGGGACAGGGGTCAGGGAGACCCAGTACTTC
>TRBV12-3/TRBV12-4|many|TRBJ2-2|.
CASSLSPNTGELFF
TGTGCCAGCAGTTTATCTCCGAACACCGGGGAGCTGTTTTTT
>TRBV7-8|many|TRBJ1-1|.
CASRGGMNTEAFF
TGTGCCAGCAGGGGAGGGATGAACACTGAAGCTTTCTTT
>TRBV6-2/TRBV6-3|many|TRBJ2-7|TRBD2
CASRPGLAGSYEQYF
TGTGCCAGCAGACCTGGACTAGCGGGATCCTACGAGCAGTACTTC
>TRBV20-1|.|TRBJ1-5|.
CSASRNNQPQHF
TGCAGTGCTAGCAGGAACAATCAGCCCCAGCATTTT
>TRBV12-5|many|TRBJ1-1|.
CASGLYREVTEAFF
TGTGCTAGTGGTTTGTACCGCGAAGTCACTGAAGCTTTCTTT
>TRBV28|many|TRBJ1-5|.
CASSSGNQPQHF
TGTGCCAGCAGTTCAGGAAATCAGCCCCAGCATTTT
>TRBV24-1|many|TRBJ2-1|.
CATSDPTDSYNEQFF
TGTGCCACCAGTGACCCGACAGATTCCTACAATGAGCAGTTCTTC
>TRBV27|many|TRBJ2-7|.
CASRTGGSGQYF
TGTGCCAGCAGGACGGGCGGATCTGGGCAGTACTTC
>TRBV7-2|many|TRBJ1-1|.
CASSRTEAFF
TGTGCCAGCAGCCGCACTGAAGCTTTCTTT
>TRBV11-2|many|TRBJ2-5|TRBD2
CASTSSSGFQETQYF
TGTGCCAGCACCTCTTCTAGCGGCTTCCAAGAGACCCAGTACTTC
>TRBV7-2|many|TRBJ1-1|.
CASSSTRQSEAFF
TGTGCCAGCAGCTCTACCCGGCAGTCTGAAGCTTTCTTT
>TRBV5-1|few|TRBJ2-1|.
CASMKGASDEQFF
TGCGCCAGCATGAAGGGGGCTAGCGATGAGCAGTTCTTC
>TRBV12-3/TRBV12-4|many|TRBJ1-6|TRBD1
CASSWTGDSYNSPLHF
TGTGCCAGCAGTTGGACAGGGGACTCCTATAATTCACCCCTCCACTTT
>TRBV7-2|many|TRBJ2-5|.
CASSSRPQETQYF
TGTGCCAGCAGCTCTAGACCCCAAGAGACCCAGTACTTC